The rows below give T cell receptor beta chains drawn from one sample of a study of blood T cell repertoires in COVID-19. Assay used: immunoSEQ multiplex PCR; TCRdb lists only in-frame clones, some missing. The repertoire holds 130,000 or so clones, with under 90% as singletons. Material for sequencing was peripheral blood. These receptors originate from a woman aged 60-75 years with active or convalescent COVID-19. CDR3s include the opening cysteine and the closing phenylalanine or tryptophan. Fields, in order: CDR3 length, clone size, J gene, V gene, D gene, CDR3 DNA, CDR3 protein. D genes are given only for firm matches. The listing skips clone size in some rows; elsewhere it reads once, few, many or a size class.

len: 13; abundance: .; j_gene: TRBJ1-1; v_gene: TRBV12-3/TRBV12-4; d_gene: .; CDR3nt: TGTGCCAGCAGTTACTCCCGTGTCACTGAAGCTTTCTTT; CDR3aa: CASSYSRVTEAFF
len: 14; abundance: .; j_gene: TRBJ2-5; v_gene: TRBV25-1; d_gene: .; CDR3nt: TGTGCCAGCAGTAGGAAGCCGACCGGGGAGACCCAGTACTTC; CDR3aa: CASSRKPTGETQYF
len: 15; abundance: .; j_gene: TRBJ1-5; v_gene: TRBV11-2; d_gene: .; CDR3nt: TGTGCCAGCAGCTTAGCCCGGGACAACAATCAGCCCCAGCATTTT; CDR3aa: CASSLARDNNQPQHF
len: 13; abundance: .; j_gene: TRBJ2-1; v_gene: TRBV4-2; d_gene: .; CDR3nt: TGTGCCAGCAGCCAAGGGCCAGGAAATGAGCAGTTCTTC; CDR3aa: CASSQGPGNEQFF
len: 15; abundance: .; j_gene: TRBJ1-1; v_gene: TRBV28; d_gene: .; CDR3nt: TGTGCCAGCAGTTTAAGATTGGGGGAGGACACTGAAGCTTTCTTT; CDR3aa: CASSLRLGEDTEAFF
len: 13; abundance: .; j_gene: TRBJ1-5; v_gene: TRBV11-2; d_gene: .; CDR3nt: TGTGCCAGCAAGGGGGGGGGCGATCAGCCCCAGCATTTT; CDR3aa: CASKGGGDQPQHF
len: 16; abundance: .; j_gene: TRBJ2-1; v_gene: TRBV5-1; d_gene: TRBD2; CDR3nt: TGCGCCAGCAGCTGGACTAGCGGGAGGGTGGCCAATGAGCAGTTCTTC; CDR3aa: CASSWTSGRVANEQFF
len: 13; abundance: .; j_gene: TRBJ1-1; v_gene: TRBV28; d_gene: .; CDR3nt: TGTGCCAGCATCGAGGGCGTTCGAACTGAAGCTTTCTTT; CDR3aa: CASIEGVRTEAFF
len: 15; abundance: .; j_gene: TRBJ1-3; v_gene: TRBV28; d_gene: .; CDR3nt: TGTGCCAGCAGTCCCCCCGCGGGCTCTGGAAACACCATATATTTT; CDR3aa: CASSPPAGSGNTIYF
len: 16; abundance: .; j_gene: TRBJ2-7; v_gene: TRBV5-4; d_gene: TRBD2; CDR3nt: TGTGCCAGCAGCCCGGGAACTAGCGGGTTCACCTACGAGCAGTACTTC; CDR3aa: CASSPGTSGFTYEQYF
len: 14; abundance: .; j_gene: TRBJ1-1; v_gene: TRBV6-2/TRBV6-3; d_gene: TRBD1; CDR3nt: TGTGCCAGCAGTCCGGGACAGGGGTGGACTGAAGCTTTCTTT; CDR3aa: CASSPGQGWTEAFF
len: 16; abundance: .; j_gene: TRBJ2-7; v_gene: TRBV6-1; d_gene: .; CDR3nt: TGTGCCAGCAGTGATCGTGGAACACCGGCCCGAGGCGAGCAGTACTTC; CDR3aa: CASSDRGTPARGEQYF
len: 17; abundance: .; j_gene: TRBJ2-5; v_gene: TRBV7-9; d_gene: .; CDR3nt: TGTGCCAGCAGCTTAGGATTGAGACTCCGAACCCAAGAGACCCAGTACTTC; CDR3aa: CASSLGLRLRTQETQYF
len: 15; abundance: .; j_gene: TRBJ1-5; v_gene: TRBV4-1; d_gene: .; CDR3nt: TGCGCCAGCAGCCAACCAGACAGAGAAAATCAGCCCCAGCATTTT; CDR3aa: CASSQPDRENQPQHF
len: 15; abundance: .; j_gene: TRBJ2-5; v_gene: TRBV25-1; d_gene: .; CDR3nt: TGTGCCAGCAGTGAATGGGGTGACAGTCAAGAGACCCAGTACTTC; CDR3aa: CASSEWGDSQETQYF
len: 15; abundance: .; j_gene: TRBJ2-5; v_gene: TRBV3-1/TRBV3-2; d_gene: .; CDR3nt: TGTGCCAGCAGCCAAGCGGGAAACACCGGAGAGACCCAGTACTTC; CDR3aa: CASSQAGNTGETQYF
len: 13; abundance: .; j_gene: TRBJ1-2; v_gene: TRBV7-2; d_gene: .; CDR3nt: TGTGCCAGCGCCTCCGTAGGGGGTGCTGGCTACACCTTC; CDR3aa: CASASVGGAGYTF
len: 16; abundance: .; j_gene: TRBJ1-5; v_gene: TRBV5-8; d_gene: TRBD1; CDR3nt: TGTGCCAGCAGCTTTCTGGGACAGAGAAGCAATCAGCCCCAGCATTTT; CDR3aa: CASSFLGQRSNQPQHF
len: 17; abundance: .; j_gene: TRBJ2-7; v_gene: TRBV4-2; d_gene: .; CDR3nt: TGTGCCAGCAGCCATACTAGCCAAACTAGGGGATCCTACGAGCAGTACTTC; CDR3aa: CASSHTSQTRGSYEQYF
len: 13; abundance: .; j_gene: TRBJ1-2; v_gene: TRBV18; d_gene: .; CDR3nt: TGTGCCAGCTCACGTGCAGGGATAGATGGCTACACCTTC; CDR3aa: CASSRAGIDGYTF
len: 16; abundance: .; j_gene: TRBJ1-5; v_gene: TRBV28; d_gene: .; CDR3nt: TGTGCCAGCAGTTTATTAGCCGCGGGCAGCAATCAGCCCCAGCATTTT; CDR3aa: CASSLLAAGSNQPQHF
len: 12; abundance: .; j_gene: TRBJ1-1; v_gene: TRBV12-3/TRBV12-4; d_gene: .; CDR3nt: TGTGCCAGCAGGCGGGACGGGACTGAAGCTTTCTTT; CDR3aa: CASRRDGTEAFF
len: 13; abundance: .; j_gene: TRBJ1-1; v_gene: TRBV5-4; d_gene: .; CDR3nt: TGTGCCAGCGCCCCTGAGCCTAACACTGAAGCTTTCTTT; CDR3aa: CASAPEPNTEAFF
len: 16; abundance: .; j_gene: TRBJ1-2; v_gene: TRBV12-5; d_gene: TRBD1; CDR3nt: TGTGCTAGTGGTTTGACCGAGGGACAGTCTAACTATGGCTACACCTTC; CDR3aa: CASGLTEGQSNYGYTF
len: 14; abundance: .; j_gene: TRBJ1-2; v_gene: TRBV13; d_gene: TRBD1; CDR3nt: TGTGCCAGCATCCGGACAGGGACTAACTATGGCTACACCTTC; CDR3aa: CASIRTGTNYGYTF
len: 15; abundance: .; j_gene: TRBJ1-3; v_gene: TRBV5-1; d_gene: TRBD1; CDR3nt: TGCGCCAGCAGCTTGGTTGGACAGGATAGACCGGCCATATATTTT; CDR3aa: CASSLVGQDRPAIYF
len: 17; abundance: .; j_gene: TRBJ2-1; v_gene: TRBV14; d_gene: .; CDR3nt: TGTGCCAGCAGCCAAGGGCGGCTCCGGAGCTCCTACAATGAGCAGTTCTTC; CDR3aa: CASSQGRLRSSYNEQFF
len: 17; abundance: .; j_gene: TRBJ2-3; v_gene: TRBV11-2; d_gene: TRBD2; CDR3nt: TGTGCCAGCAGCCTGACTAGCGGGAGATTTAGTTCAGATACGCAGTATTTT; CDR3aa: CASSLTSGRFSSDTQYF
len: 14; abundance: few; j_gene: TRBJ1-5; v_gene: TRBV5-1; d_gene: TRBD1; CDR3nt: TGCGCCAGCAGCTTGTCGACAGGGGATCAGCCCCAGCATTTT; CDR3aa: CASSLSTGDQPQHF
len: 13; abundance: .; j_gene: TRBJ1-5; v_gene: TRBV24-1; d_gene: .; CDR3nt: TGTGCCACCATTCGAGGAAGCAATCAGCCCCAGCATTTT; CDR3aa: CATIRGSNQPQHF
len: 15; abundance: .; j_gene: TRBJ1-1; v_gene: TRBV2; d_gene: TRBD1; CDR3nt: TGTGCCAGCAGACACAGGGGAGTGGGGGACACTGAAGCTTTCTTT; CDR3aa: CASRHRGVGDTEAFF
len: 13; abundance: .; j_gene: TRBJ1-2; v_gene: TRBV6-5; d_gene: TRBD1; CDR3nt: TGTGCCAGCAGACCAACAGGGGGCCGGGGCTACACCTTC; CDR3aa: CASRPTGGRGYTF
len: 12; abundance: few; j_gene: TRBJ1-2; v_gene: TRBV12-3/TRBV12-4; d_gene: .; CDR3nt: TGTGCCAGCAGTTCGGGGAACTATGGCTACACCTTC; CDR3aa: CASSSGNYGYTF
len: 18; abundance: once; j_gene: TRBJ2-3; v_gene: TRBV7-3; d_gene: TRBD2; CDR3nt: TGTGCCAGCAGCCCGAACCCCCGTAGCGGGACTAGCACAGATACGCAGTATTTT; CDR3aa: CASSPNPRSGTSTDTQYF
len: 12; abundance: .; j_gene: TRBJ2-5; v_gene: TRBV11-2; d_gene: .; CDR3nt: TGTGCCAGCAGCTCATCCCGGGAGACCCAGTACTTC; CDR3aa: CASSSSRETQYF
len: 17; abundance: .; j_gene: TRBJ2-2; v_gene: TRBV10-3; d_gene: TRBD1; CDR3nt: TGTGCCATCAGTGCGACCGGGACAGGACTCTACACCGGGGAGCTGTTTTTT; CDR3aa: CAISATGTGLYTGELFF
len: 13; abundance: .; j_gene: TRBJ1-6; v_gene: TRBV5-6; d_gene: .; CDR3nt: TGTGCCAGCAGCTTGGCTACAGCCCAACCCCTCCACTTT; CDR3aa: CASSLATAQPLHF
len: 16; abundance: .; j_gene: TRBJ2-1; v_gene: TRBV24-1; d_gene: .; CDR3nt: TGTGCCACCAGTTCTTCGAGGCAGGGAAATTACAATGAGCAGTTCTTC; CDR3aa: CATSSSRQGNYNEQFF
len: 13; abundance: .; j_gene: TRBJ1-4; v_gene: TRBV10-3; d_gene: .; CDR3nt: TGTGCCATCAGTGGCAGGGAAAATGAAAAACTGTTTTTT; CDR3aa: CAISGRENEKLFF
len: 16; abundance: .; j_gene: TRBJ2-3; v_gene: TRBV11-2; d_gene: TRBD2; CDR3nt: TGTGCCAGCAGACAACAAAAGGGGAGGGATACAGATACGCAGTATTTT; CDR3aa: CASRQQKGRDTDTQYF
len: 13; abundance: .; j_gene: TRBJ2-1; v_gene: TRBV9; d_gene: TRBD1; CDR3nt: TGTGCCAGCAGCGTAGTAGGGGGCGGTGAGCAGTTCTTC; CDR3aa: CASSVVGGGEQFF
len: 15; abundance: .; j_gene: TRBJ2-1; v_gene: TRBV4-2; d_gene: .; CDR3nt: TGTGCCAGCAGCCAAGAAAGTAAACTGGTTAATGAGCAGTTCTTC; CDR3aa: CASSQESKLVNEQFF